This T cell receptor (beta chain) was documented in a study of T cells in Graves' hyperthyroidism and ophthalmopathy. Broader study findings: Blood also contained most expanded thyroid clonotypes above 0.001.

Hyperthyroidism was newly diagnosed in patients aged 18 to 65 (duration under 2 months). Lactation, pregnancy, other autoimmune disease or uncontrolled infection excluded patients. Amplified TCR beta CDR3 regions derived from RNA transcripts. The HTBI primer set served for first-round RT-PCR of the TCR CDR3. TCRdb re-called the multiplex PCR reads through MiXCR, storing one row per CDR3 protein. The table includes hundreds of thousands of distinct CDR3 sequences, over 35% detected once. Turning to this clonotype: Its antigen remains unidentified.

This TCR was sampled from a young man with Graves' hyperthyroidism. The sequenced sample was blood.

CDR3 residues: CSATGGESYEQYF. CDR3 coding DNA: TGCAGCGCTACGGGGGGAGAGTCCTACGAGCAGTACTTC. The gene calls are TRBV29-1 and TRBJ2-7, with TRBD2 matching 7 bases. CDR3 size: 13 residues. Germline values: CDR1 SQVTM, CDR2 ANQGSEA. V shed 7 bases, J shed 1 base, and the junction held 7 bases outside the gene matches.